Listed below are T cell receptor beta chains from one sample, sequenced in a study of blood T cell repertoires in COVID-19. Sequencing used immunoSEQ multiplex PCR; TCRdb keeps in-frame clones, though not all of them. Among hundreds of thousands of clones, 89% were seen once, and the ten largest hold around 3%. The sequenced sample was peripheral blood. The source of these receptors is a woman in her thirties with COVID-19, enrolled during active disease. Both conserved end residues are part of each CDR3. D genes are given only for firm matches. Not every row has a clone size; where given, it reads once, few, many or a size class.

length,V,size,J,D,DNA,CDR3
12,TRBV7-2,NA,TRBJ1-2,NA,TGTGCCAGCAGCTACGACAGTCATGGCTACACCTTC,CASSYDSHGYTF
15,TRBV7-8,few,TRBJ1-2,NA,TGTGCCAGCAGCCCCCGACAGGCCTTTAACTATGGCTACACCTTC,CASSPRQAFNYGYTF
13,TRBV6-5,NA,TRBJ1-1,TRBD1,TGTGCCAGCAGTTACTCGGGACAGGGGCGAGCTTTCTTT,CASSYSGQGRAFF
14,TRBV6-2/TRBV6-3,NA,TRBJ1-4,NA,TGTGCCAGCAGCCCGACAGTAACTAATGAAAAACTGTTTTTT,CASSPTVTNEKLFF
14,TRBV5-1,few,TRBJ1-5,TRBD1,TGCGCCAGCAGCTTGACAGGGGGCAATCAGCCCCAGCATTTT,CASSLTGGNQPQHF
15,TRBV10-3,NA,TRBJ2-3,TRBD1,TGTGCCATCAAAGACCCAACAGGGGGGTCAGATACGCAGTATTTT,CAIKDPTGGSDTQYF
13,TRBV24-1,NA,TRBJ1-5,NA,TGTGCCACCAGTTTCGGGGGCAATCAGCCCCAGCATTTT,CATSFGGNQPQHF
15,TRBV6-5,NA,TRBJ1-6,NA,TGTGCCAGCAGTTTGAGCCGCTCCTATAATTCACCCCTCCACTTT,CASSLSRSYNSPLHF
12,TRBV29-1,NA,TRBJ1-2,TRBD1,TGCAGCGTTATGGACAGGGGTGGCGGCTACACCTTC,CSVMDRGGGYTF
12,TRBV29-1,NA,TRBJ1-1,NA,TGCAGCGTTGTTCGTCCGAACACTGAAGCTTTCTTT,CSVVRPNTEAFF
14,TRBV24-1,NA,TRBJ2-3,NA,TGTGCCACCAGTCAAGGGGATCGGACAGATACGCAGTATTTT,CATSQGDRTDTQYF
14,TRBV7-2,few,TRBJ1-3,NA,TGTGCCAGCAGCTTAGGGACAGCTGGAAACACCATATATTTT,CASSLGTAGNTIYF
14,TRBV19,NA,TRBJ1-1,TRBD1,TGTGCCAGTAGTAAGGGACAGGAGAACACTGAAGCTTTCTTT,CASSKGQENTEAFF
13,TRBV7-2,NA,TRBJ2-5,TRBD2,TGTGCCAGCAGCTTAGAGACTAGCGGGAGTCAGTACTTC,CASSLETSGSQYF
13,TRBV9,once,TRBJ2-1,NA,TGTGCCAGCAGCGTAGATCCGTACAATGAGCAGTTCTTC,CASSVDPYNEQFF
16,TRBV7-9,NA,TRBJ1-3,NA,TGTGCCAGCAGCCCTACGTCCAGGGGTTCTGGAAACACCATATATTTT,CASSPTSRGSGNTIYF
14,TRBV2,few,TRBJ1-5,TRBD1,TGTGCCAGCAGGGGAGGGACAGGGCAGCGGCCCCAGCATTTT,CASRGGTGQRPQHF
16,TRBV7-8,once,TRBJ2-3,NA,TGTGCCAGCAGCCCTTACAGGGACGAGGACACAGATACGCAGTATTTT,CASSPYRDEDTDTQYF
14,TRBV6-5,NA,TRBJ2-7,NA,TGTGCCAGCAGCAGGGACATTCCTACCTACGAGCAGTACTTC,CASSRDIPTYEQYF
12,TRBV30,NA,TRBJ1-1,TRBD1,TGTGCCTGGAGTAAAGGGACAGCCAGGGCTTTCTTT,CAWSKGTARAFF
15,TRBV4-3,once,TRBJ2-5,TRBD1,TGCGCCAGCAGCCAAGAAGGACAGGGAGGAGAGACCCAGTACTTC,CASSQEGQGGETQYF
18,TRBV24-1,once,TRBJ2-5,TRBD1,TGTGCCACCAGTGATGACAGGATAGGGACAGGGTATCAAGAGACCCAGTACTTC,CATSDDRIGTGYQETQYF
11,TRBV2,few,TRBJ1-1,NA,TGTGCCACCACAGGGTTTGGCGGGGCTTTCTTT,CATTGFGGAFF
15,TRBV2,once,TRBJ2-7,TRBD1,TGTGCCAGCAGAGAAAGGACAGGGGACGTCTACGAGCAGTACTTC,CASRERTGDVYEQYF
12,TRBV29-1,NA,TRBJ1-5,NA,TGCAGCGTTGCTGAAGACACTGTTACCCAGCATTTT,CSVAEDTVTQHF
15,TRBV27,NA,TRBJ2-7,TRBD1,TGTGCCAGCAGCCCGGGACAGGTGATATCCTACGAGCAGTACTTC,CASSPGQVISYEQYF
13,TRBV12-3/TRBV12-4,NA,TRBJ2-2,NA,TGTGCCAGCACCCTCTCCAACACCGGGGAGCTGTTTTTT,CASTLSNTGELFF
16,TRBV27,NA,TRBJ2-1,TRBD1,TGTGCCAGCAGTTTAGGGACAGGTCCCTCCTACAATGAGCAGTTCTTC,CASSLGTGPSYNEQFF
15,TRBV5-1,NA,TRBJ2-1,TRBD2,TGCGCCAGCAGCAGAACTAGCGGGAGGGCCAATGAGCAGTTCTTC,CASSRTSGRANEQFF
14,TRBV7-2,NA,TRBJ2-3,NA,TGTGCCAGCAGCCAGTCGGGGGGCCGAGATACGCAGTATTTT,CASSQSGGRDTQYF
19,TRBV4-2,NA,TRBJ2-6,TRBD1,TGTGCCAGCAGCCAAGAGCTGAGGACAGGGGGCTCTGGGGCCAACGTCCTGACTTTC,CASSQELRTGGSGANVLTF
14,TRBV24-1,NA,TRBJ2-2,NA,TGTGCCACCAGTGATCGGGTGGGCACCGGGGAGCTGTTTTTT,CATSDRVGTGELFF
15,TRBV7-9,few,TRBJ2-5,NA,TGTGCCAGCAGCTTACCCCGGACTACCCAAGAGACCCAGTACTTC,CASSLPRTTQETQYF
15,TRBV29-1,NA,TRBJ2-1,TRBD2,TGCAGCGCCCGGGGGGGGATGGGGCTCAACAATGAGCAGTTCTTC,CSARGGMGLNNEQFF
14,TRBV11-2,NA,TRBJ2-7,TRBD1,TGTGCCAGCACCGTGGACAGGGGGCTCAACGAGCAGTACTTC,CASTVDRGLNEQYF
16,TRBV11-2,NA,TRBJ2-5,NA,TGTGCCAGCAGCGCCCTCGGCGGAAGCATCCAAGAGACCCAGTACTTC,CASSALGGSIQETQYF
14,TRBV9,NA,TRBJ1-1,NA,TGTGCCAGCAGCACGTCAGGGGAATTCACTGAAGCTTTCTTT,CASSTSGEFTEAFF
12,TRBV11-3,NA,TRBJ2-5,NA,TGTGCCAGCTCTCAGGTTGAAGAGACCCAGTACTTC,CASSQVEETQYF
14,TRBV29-1,NA,TRBJ2-5,NA,TGCAGCGTTGAAGTAGGTGGGTCAGGAGAGACCCAGTACTTC,CSVEVGGSGETQYF
14,TRBV6-2/TRBV6-3,NA,TRBJ2-7,NA,TGTGCCAGCAGTTACCAGGGGCCCTCCTACGAGCAGTACTTC,CASSYQGPSYEQYF
14,TRBV5-1,NA,TRBJ2-7,TRBD1,TGCGCCAGCACCAAGACAGGGGCCTCTTACGAGCAGTACTTC,CASTKTGASYEQYF
14,TRBV6-5,NA,TRBJ1-2,TRBD1,TGTGCCAGCAGTTCCGGACAGGGGGCGGCTGGCTACACCTTC,CASSSGQGAAGYTF
16,TRBV4-3,NA,TRBJ2-1,TRBD2,TGCGCCAGCAGCCAAGCGAGGGGGCGGGGGGGCAATGAGCAGTTCTTC,CASSQARGRGGNEQFF
13,TRBV10-2,NA,TRBJ2-7,TRBD1,TGCGCCAGCACTCGGGACAGGGCCTACGAGCAGTACTTC,CASTRDRAYEQYF
15,TRBV6-5,NA,TRBJ2-5,TRBD2,TGTGCCAGCACGCCTCACATACTAGCGGTAGAGACCCAGTACTTC,CASTPHILAVETQYF
17,TRBV5-4,NA,TRBJ1-4,TRBD1,TGTGCCAGCAGCTTCCGGACAGGGAGAGACCCCAATGAAAAACTGTTTTTT,CASSFRTGRDPNEKLFF
14,TRBV28,NA,TRBJ1-1,TRBD1,TGTGCCAGCAGTGAGCAGGGGGCGCGCACTGAAGCTTTCTTT,CASSEQGARTEAFF
15,TRBV7-2,NA,TRBJ2-3,TRBD1,TGTGCCAGCAGCCCCAGTAGGGGGCGCACAGATACGCAGTATTTT,CASSPSRGRTDTQYF